These 15 T cell receptor beta chains came from one sample sequenced in a study of blood T cell repertoires in COVID-19. Sequencing used immunoSEQ multiplex PCR; TCRdb keeps in-frame clones, though not all of them. Here the sample spans around 180,000 clones, over 65% being singletons. The sequenced sample consisted of peripheral blood. The receptors here all came from a woman older than 75 with acute or convalescent COVID-19.

The rearrangement links TRBV6-2 or TRBV6-3 to TRBJ1-4, with D uncertain. From germline, CDR1 is MNHEY and CDR2 SVGEGT. The CDR3 runs to 15 residues. Trimming took off 5 bases at V and 0 bases at J, with 10 bases between the two ends. This CDR3 reads CASSGRAATNEKLFF. The CDR3 coding sequence is TGTGCCAGCAGTGGGAGGGCTGCAACTAATGAAAAACTGTTTTTT.

This clone was detected only a few times. Here the CDR3 DNA reads TGTGCCAGCTCCCCCCCGGCTAGCGGCGAGCAGTACTTC. This encodes CASSPPASGEQYF. This chain joins TRBV6-5 and TRBJ2-7; 7 positions match TRBD2. Trimming at V came to 8 bases and at J to 6 bases, leaving 10 bases not matched to a gene. The germline gives CDR1 MNHEY, CDR2 SVGAGI. This CDR3 is 13 amino acids long.

This clone turned up a few times. The CDR3 bases are TGTGCCAGCAGGGGACAGCTCCTCTATGGCTACACCTTC. Its protein is CASRGQLLYGYTF. The V call is TRBV2, the J call TRBJ1-2, with 7 bases identical to TRBD1. Trimming took 6 bases from V and 4 from J; bases not matched to a gene: 5. The CDR3 consists of 13 residues. Per germline, CDR1 SNHLY and CDR2 FYNNEI.

The chain employs TRBV7-9 and TRBJ2-7, with 14 bases fitting TRBD2. In germline, CDR1 is SEHNR, CDR2 FQNEAQ (reference sequence). The CDR3 consists of 16 residues. V was pared by 0 bases and J by 6 bases, with 4 bases of the junction left unmatched. CDR3 amino acids: CASSLATSGRGGEQYF. CDR3 coding DNA: TGTGCCAGCAGCTTAGCGACTAGCGGGAGGGGCGGCGAGCAGTACTTC.

This clone was seen only a few times. V is TRBV5-4 and J is TRBJ2-7; TRBD2 matches 9 bases. Germline CDR1 and CDR2: SGHNT and YYREEE (reference sequence). This CDR3 spans 15 amino acids. V was clipped by 0 bases and J by 6 bases; unmatched bases: 7. The CDR3 is CASSLGGRAFREQYF. DNA of the CDR3: TGTGCCAGCAGCTTGGGCGGGAGGGCCTTTCGCGAGCAGTACTTC.

This CDR3 is CASSFLTGPTNTEAFF. In DNA form, the CDR3 reads TGCGCCAGCAGCTTCTTGACAGGACCAACCAACACTGAAGCTTTCTTT. The V call is TRBV5-1, the J call TRBJ1-1, with D possibly TRBD1 on 6 matching bases. The CDR3 extends over 16 amino acids. Germline V gives CDR1 SGHRS, CDR2 YFSETQ. Trimming took 2 bases from V and 2 from J, leaving 16 bases between them.

This clone was seen a few times. V is TRBV9 and J is TRBJ2-7; 7 nucleotides align to TRBD1. V dropped 4 bases and J dropped 1; count of bases not matched to a gene: 2. The CDR3 is made up of 13 amino acids. Germline V CDR1 and CDR2: SGDLS, YYNGEE. The CDR3 spells CASSLGQSYEQYF. CDR3 nucleotide sequence: TGTGCCAGCAGCCTGGGACAGTCCTACGAGCAGTACTTC. The full variable domain, rest sourced from reference TRBV9 and TRBJ2-7, is DSGVTQTPKHLITATGQRVTLRCSPRSGDLSVYWYQQSLDQGLQFLIQYYNGEERAKGNILERFSAQQFPDLHSELNLSSLELGDSALYFCASSLGQSYEQYFGPGTRLTVT.

V and J are TRBV7-8 and TRBJ1-5; 7 nucleotides match TRBD1. V lost 0 bases and J lost 7; bases outside the gene matches: 0. The CDR3 loop spans 13 amino acids. Per the germline V gene, CDR1 is SGHVS and CDR2 is FQNEAQ. The CDR3: CASSLAGGQPQHF. CDR3 nucleotides: TGTGCCAGCAGCTTAGCAGGGGGCCAGCCCCAGCATTTT.

The chain joins TRBV28 to TRBJ2-1; 12 nucleotides align to TRBD2. CDR3 size: 16 residues. Per the germline V gene, CDR1 is MDHEN and CDR2 is SYDVKM. The J segment lost 1 base and the V segment lost 6 bases, leaving 4 bases of the junction unmatched. As DNA, the CDR3 is TGTGCCAGCAGCTGGACTAGCGGGACTTCCTACAATGAGCAGTTCTTC. This sequence encodes CASSWTSGTSYNEQFF.

The sample holds a few counts of this clone. The chain links TRBV18 to TRBJ2-2, with 8 bases identical to TRBD2. Trimming at V came to 3 bases and at J to 5 bases, leaving 14 bases not matched to a gene. Germline lookup yields CDR1 KGHSH and CDR2 LQKENI. The CDR3 runs to 18 residues. Written as DNA, the CDR3 is TGTGCCAGCTCACCTCAAGTCCTCGGACTAGCTTGGACCGGGGAGCTGTTTTTT. It specifies CASSPQVLGLAWTGELFF.

J is TRBJ2-7 and V is TRBV29-1, with TRBD2 matching 9 bases. The length of the CDR3 is 12 residues. Looked up from germline, CDR1 is SQVTM and CDR2 is ANQGSEA. Trimming at V came to 6 bases and at J to 5 bases, leaving 5 bases not matched to a gene. CDR3 residues: CSVAGGGHEQYF. The CDR3 bases are TGCAGCGTAGCGGGAGGAGGCCACGAGCAGTACTTC.

The chain combines TRBV2 with TRBJ2-2; TRBD1 might be the D (6 bases). This CDR3 comprises 15 residues. Germline loops: CDR1 SNHLY, CDR2 FYNNEI. V shed 6 bases and J shed 8 bases, with 19 bases lying between them. The CDR3 is CASSGDTSFPGELFF. In nucleotides, the CDR3 is TGTGCCAGCAGCGGGGACACGTCATTTCCTGGGGAGCTGTTTTTT.

This clone was observed a single time. This chain connects TRBV5-1 to TRBJ2-3; D perhaps matches TRBD2 (5 bases). The V and J ends lost 0 bases and 1 base respectively, with 12 bases between them. Germline V lookup: CDR1 SGHRS, CDR2 YFSETQ. CDR3 length: 16 amino acids. The DNA of the CDR3 is TGCGCCAGCAGCTTGGAAGGGAGAACTCGCACAGATACGCAGTATTTT. It translates to CASSLEGRTRTDTQYF.

The chain recombines TRBV6-5 with TRBJ1-4, with no clear D. The CDR3 consists of 13 residues. Germline CDR1 reads MNHEY; CDR2 reads SVGAGI. Trimming stripped 2 bases from V and 8 bases from J, with 9 bases between. The CDR3 is CASSYALTEKLFF. The CDR3 DNA is TGTGCCAGCAGTTACGCCCTAACCGAAAAACTGTTTTTT.

This clone showed up just once. An end of the junction differs from the germline gene, which may be a read error. The chain joins TRBV19 to TRBJ2-7; tentative D call: TRBD2 (6 bases). Germline V gene lookup returns CDR1 LNHDA and CDR2 SQIVND (reference sequence). The CDR3 covers 14 residues. The CDR3 is CASKTSRDSHEQYF. CDR3 bases: TGTGCCAGTAAAACTTCCCGGGACTCCCACGAGCAGTACTTC.